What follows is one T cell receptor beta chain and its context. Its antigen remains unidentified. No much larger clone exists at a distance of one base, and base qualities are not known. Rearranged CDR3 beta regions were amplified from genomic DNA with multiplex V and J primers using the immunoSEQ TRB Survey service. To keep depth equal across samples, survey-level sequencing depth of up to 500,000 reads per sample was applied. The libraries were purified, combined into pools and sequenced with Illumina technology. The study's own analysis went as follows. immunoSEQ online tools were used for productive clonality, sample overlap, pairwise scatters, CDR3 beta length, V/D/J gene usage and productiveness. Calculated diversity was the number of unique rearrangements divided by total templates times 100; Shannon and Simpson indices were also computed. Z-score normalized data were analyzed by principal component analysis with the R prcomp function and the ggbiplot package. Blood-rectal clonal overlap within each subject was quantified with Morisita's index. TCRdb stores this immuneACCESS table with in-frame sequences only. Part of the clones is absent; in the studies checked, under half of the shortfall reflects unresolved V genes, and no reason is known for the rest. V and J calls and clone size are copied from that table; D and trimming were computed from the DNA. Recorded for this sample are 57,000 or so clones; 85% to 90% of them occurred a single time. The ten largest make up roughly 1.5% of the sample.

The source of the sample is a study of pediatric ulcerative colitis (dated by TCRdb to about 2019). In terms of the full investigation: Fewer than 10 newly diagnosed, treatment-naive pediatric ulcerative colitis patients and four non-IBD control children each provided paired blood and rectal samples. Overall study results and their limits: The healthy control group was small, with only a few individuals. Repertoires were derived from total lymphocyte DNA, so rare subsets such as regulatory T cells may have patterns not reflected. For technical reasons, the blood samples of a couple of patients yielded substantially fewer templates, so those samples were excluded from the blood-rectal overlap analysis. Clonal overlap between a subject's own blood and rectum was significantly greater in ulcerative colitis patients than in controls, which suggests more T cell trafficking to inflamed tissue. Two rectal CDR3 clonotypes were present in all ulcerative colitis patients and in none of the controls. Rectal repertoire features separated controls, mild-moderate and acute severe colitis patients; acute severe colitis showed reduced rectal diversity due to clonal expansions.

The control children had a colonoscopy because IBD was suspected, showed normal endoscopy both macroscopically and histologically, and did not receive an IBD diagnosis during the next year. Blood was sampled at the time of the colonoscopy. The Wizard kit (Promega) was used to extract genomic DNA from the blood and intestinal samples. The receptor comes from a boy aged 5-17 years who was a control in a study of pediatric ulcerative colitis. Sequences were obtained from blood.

Read as DNA, the sequence is TGCGCCAGCAGCCCCGGGACAGGTGGCTACGAGCAGTACTTC. It translates as CASSPGTGGYEQYF. The receptor chain draws on TRBV5-1 and TRBJ2-7, and TRBD1 aligns with 8 junction nucleotides. Counted from cysteine to phenylalanine, this CDR3 has 14 amino acids. Only the CDR3 portion is preserved as DNA: 42 bases, with reading frame beginning at the first base. V lost 4 bases and J lost 3 bases, and the count of bases not matched to a germline gene is 6. CDR1 and CDR2 (SGHRS, YFSETQ) derive from the germline V gene.